Each of the 28 T cell receptor beta chains below was sequenced from the same sample in a study of T-cell memory formation after mild COVID-19. TCRdb ran MiXCR on the 5' RACE reads and lists one entry per CDR3 protein. The sample has about 190,000 distinct CDR3 sequences, roughly 18% seen once; the top ten hold about 2.4%. The sample was PBMCs or a T cell subset sorted from them (not recorded which). The receptor set was obtained from an adult woman who had mild COVID-19 (a few samples of this study predate the infection). Cell type and time point are not known.

In this sample, this clonotype turned up a few times. The chain employs TRBV24-1 and TRBJ1-2; D not resolved. The germline V and J ends were trimmed by 2 bases and 9 bases, with 12 bases remaining between them. Germline CDR1 reads KGHDR; CDR2 reads SFDVKD. CDR3 length: 13 residues. The CDR3 region has the DNA TGTGCCACCAGTGATTCGACGGAGCCCAGCTACACCTTC. This sequence encodes CATSDSTEPSYTF.

This chain links TRBV2 with TRBJ1-2; 8 bases map to TRBD1. CDR1 SNHLY and CDR2 FYNNEI come from the germline V gene. The CDR3 is 14 residues long. V dropped 4 bases and J dropped 4; count of bases not matched to a gene: 5. The CDR3 loop is CASSAGGAIYGYTF. The CDR3 DNA follows: TGTGCCAGCAGTGCAGGGGGCGCGATCTATGGCTACACCTTC. Combining the CDR3 with reference TRBV2 and TRBJ1-2 gives the whole variable domain EPEVTQTPSHQVTQMGQEVILRCVPISNHLYFYWYRQILGQKVEFLVSFYNNEISEKSEIFDDQFSVERPDGSNFTLKIRSTKLEDSAMYFCASSAGGAIYGYTFGSGTRLTVV.

This clonotype was counted only a few times. V is TRBV4-1 and J is TRBJ2-1; D is undetermined. Trimming took 0 bases from V and 5 from J, leaving 20 bases between them. Per the germline V gene, CDR1 is MGHRA and CDR2 is YSYEKL. CDR3 length: 18 amino acids. This CDR3 is CASSQDIFRKPRNNEQFF. CDR3 bases: TGCGCCAGCAGCCAAGACATTTTTCGGAAGCCCAGAAACAATGAGCAGTTCTTC.

This chain links TRBV7-9 with TRBJ1-2; TRBD1 might be the D (5 bases). CDR3 length equals 13 residues. The germline CDR1 and CDR2 sequences are SEHNR and FQNEAQ (reference sequence). V lost 0 bases, J lost 6 bases, and 8 bases lay in between. CDR3 residues: CASSLAGANGYTF. CDR3 DNA: TGTGCCAGCAGCTTAGCCGGGGCAAATGGCTACACCTTC.

The chain is built from TRBV9 and TRBJ2-1; 10 nucleotides match TRBD2. Germline V gives CDR1 SGDLS, CDR2 YYNGEE. The J segment lost 4 bases and the V segment lost 4 bases, leaving 5 bases of the junction unmatched. The CDR3 is made up of 15 amino acids. The CDR3 region is CASSRGTSEYNEQFF. Here the CDR3 DNA reads TGTGCCAGCAGCAGAGGGACTAGCGAGTACAATGAGCAGTTCTTC.

This clonotype was counted between two and nine times. The rearrangement links TRBV7-9 to TRBJ2-3, with unresolved D. This CDR3 spans 13 amino acids. V dropped 3 bases and J dropped 4 bases, with 8 bases sitting between them. Germline CDR1 and CDR2: SEHNR and FQNEAQ (reference sequence). The CDR3 bases are TGTGCCAGCAGCTTTGAGGTCCCAGATACGCAGTATTTT. Translating gives CASSFEVPDTQYF. Together with reference TRBV7-9 and TRBJ2-3, the CDR3 gives the full variable domain: DTGVSQNPRHKITKRGQNVTFRCDPISEHNRLYWYRQTLGQGPEFLTYFQNEAQLEKSRLLSDRFSAERPKGSFSTLEIQRTEQGDSAMYLCASSFEVPDTQYFGPGTRLTVL.

The chain links TRBV2 to TRBJ2-7, with 8 nucleotides matching TRBD1. The CDR3 length is 15 residues. Germline values: CDR1 SNHLY, CDR2 FYNNEI. Trimming cost V 5 bases and J 3 bases; bases outside gene matches: 9. The CDR3 here is CASSTDRDLNYEQYF. In DNA form, the CDR3 reads TGTGCCAGCAGTACGGACAGGGACCTAAACTACGAGCAGTACTTC.

This chain links TRBV6-1 with TRBJ2-6; 8 bases fit TRBD1. The trim removed 11 bases at V and 5 bases at J, leaving 8 bases unmatched. Looked up from germline, CDR1 is MNHNS and CDR2 is SASEGT. The length of the CDR3 is 14 residues. The CDR3 sequence: CAAVDRDWANVLTF. CDR3 in DNA: TGTGCCGCCGTGGACAGGGACTGGGCCAACGTCCTGACTTTC.

The CDR3 coding sequence is TGTGCCAGCAGTACCACAGGGGACTATGGCTACACCTTC. Protein sequence: CASSTTGDYGYTF. The chain links TRBV6-5 to TRBJ1-2, with TRBD1 identical over 7 bases. V shed 5 bases, J shed 3 bases, and the junction held 3 bases outside the gene matches. Germline CDR1 and CDR2: MNHEY and SVGAGI. The CDR3 has 13 amino acids.

This clonotype was seen repeatedly, ten times or more. The chain joins TRBV4-3 to TRBJ2-2; D possibly matches TRBD1 or TRBD2 (5 bases each). The CDR3 runs to 17 residues. Trimming shortened V by 3 bases and J by 1 base, and 15 bases separated the two germline ends. Per germline, CDR1 LGHNA and CDR2 YSLEER. The CDR3 DNA sequence: TGCGCCAGCAGCCACCTCACCGGGACGGGGAACACCGGGGAGCTGTTTTTT. Residues: CASSHLTGTGNTGELFF.

This chain connects TRBV5-1 to TRBJ1-2; maybe TRBD1 (6 bases). The V gene's germline CDR1 is SGHRS and CDR2 YFSETQ. The V gene lost 5 bases and the J gene lost 8 bases, with 19 bases spanning the gap. This CDR3 contains 14 residues. CDR3 sequence (DNA): TGCGCCAGCAGTTCGGGAACTCAGGGGCTCGGCTACACCTTC. Translated: CASSSGTQGLGYTF. Combining the CDR3 with reference TRBV5-1 and TRBJ1-2 gives the whole variable domain KAGVTQTPRYLIKTRGQQVTLSCSPISGHRSVSWYQQTPGQGLQFLFEYFSETQRNKGNFPGRFSGRQFSNSRSEMNVSTLELGDSALYLCASSSGTQGLGYTFGSGTRLTVV.

The chain uses TRBV6-1 and TRBJ2-6; perhaps TRBD1 as D (6 bases). Germline V gene data show CDR1 as MNHNS and CDR2 as SASEGT. The CDR3 contains 18 residues. V lost 6 bases and J lost 0, with 18 bases in between. DNA of the CDR3: TGTGCCAGCAGACTGGGACACTCCTTCAGCTCTGGGGCCAACGTCCTGACTTTC. Translating gives CASRLGHSFSSGANVLTF.

This clonotype has a handful of counts. DNA of the CDR3: TGTGCCAGCGGCGTATCTGAAGCTTTCTTT. This gives the protein CASGVSEAFF. V is TRBV6-5 and J is TRBJ1-1; unclear D gene. The CDR3 has 10 amino acids. From germline, CDR1 is MNHEY and CDR2 SVGAGI. V lost 8 bases and J lost 6, with 7 bases in between.

This chain connects TRBV6-5 to TRBJ1-5; TRBD1 is a possible D gene (5 bases). The CDR3 has 15 residues. Germline V gives CDR1 MNHEY, CDR2 SVGAGI. V was trimmed by 6 bases and J by 7 bases, leaving 19 bases between them. CDR3 DNA sequence: TGTGCCAGCAGCCTCCGTCGTGGGGGAGGACAGCCCCAGCATTTT. This sequence encodes CASSLRRGGGQPQHF.

The CDR3 coding sequence is TGCAGTGCTAGAGATCCAGGGGCCTGGGCTAATGAAAAACTGTTTTTT. It encodes CSARDPGAWANEKLFF. The gene calls are TRBV20-1 and TRBJ1-4, with D possibly matching TRBD1 (6 bases). The CDR3 is 16 amino acids. Deletions cut 0 bases from V and 3 bases from J, with 14 bases between. The germline V gene encodes CDR1 DFQATT and CDR2 SNEGSKA (reference sequence).

The rearrangement joins TRBV18 to TRBJ2-1; the match to TRBD1 covers 9 bases. The CDR3 is 16 residues long. J lost 7 bases, V lost 0 bases, and 7 bases had no gene match. The germline V gene has CDR1 KGHSH and CDR2 LQKENI. In nucleotides, the CDR3 is TGTGCCAGCTCACCACCAAGGGGACAGGGCGGTAATGAGCAGTTCTTC. Amino acids: CASSPPRGQGGNEQFF.

This clonotype occurred a few times. The chain couples TRBV9 to TRBJ2-7; TRBD2 matches at 11 bases. V trimming: 0 bases; J trimming: 2 bases; junction bases outside the gene matches: 4. This CDR3 contains 16 residues. The germline gives CDR1 SGDLS, CDR2 YYNGEE. The CDR3 sequence is CASSVGTSGPTYEQYF. The CDR3 region has the DNA TGTGCCAGCAGCGTAGGGACTAGCGGGCCCACCTACGAGCAGTACTTC.

This chain links TRBV19 with TRBJ1-5; D is uncertain. The CDR3 consists of 16 residues. Per the germline V gene, CDR1 is LNHDA and CDR2 is SQIVND (reference sequence). The V and J ends lost 4 bases and 0 bases respectively, with 13 bases between them. The CDR3 nucleotides read TGTGCCAGTAGTACCTCCGGACGGCTTAGCAATCAGCCCCAGCATTTT. Its protein product is CASSTSGRLSNQPQHF.

In this sample, this clonotype turned up a few times. This chain connects TRBV5-1 to TRBJ2-3, with D uncertain. Germline V gene data show CDR1 as SGHRS and CDR2 as YFSETQ. Trimming pared 1 base from V and 1 base from J, leaving 7 bases between. CDR3 size: 14 residues. The CDR3 protein is CASSLQQRTDTQYF. As DNA, the CDR3 is TGCGCCAGCAGCTTGCAACAGCGCACAGATACGCAGTATTTT.

This clonotype turned up a few times. The J gene is TRBJ2-5, the V gene TRBV6-5, with D possibly being TRBD1 or TRBD2 (5 bases each). The germline V gene encodes CDR1 MNHEY and CDR2 SVGAGI. Trimming removed 4 bases from V and 4 bases from J, with 25 bases in between. The CDR3 sequence is 18 residues long. CDR3 in amino acids: CASSSGFLRTGASETQYF. The CDR3 DNA reads as TGTGCCAGCAGTTCAGGGTTCCTCCGGACTGGCGCATCAGAGACCCAGTACTTC.

The chain carries TRBV5-8 and TRBJ2-2; no clear D gene. This CDR3 region has 15 residues. The V end lost 3 bases, the J end lost 4 bases, and 13 bases lay between the germline ends. From germline, CDR1 is SGHTS and CDR2 YDEGEE. CDR3 nucleotide sequence: TGTGCCAGCAGCTCGGGCGGCAGCTTCACCGGGGAGCTGTTTTTT. Translated: CASSSGGSFTGELFF.

This clonotype was counted only a few times. The chain uses TRBV6-5 and TRBJ2-4, with D hard to call. CDR3 length: 16 amino acids. Trimming took off 0 bases at V and 0 bases at J, with 9 bases between the two ends. The V gene's germline CDR1 is MNHEY and CDR2 SVGAGI. The CDR3 DNA follows: TGTGCCAGCAGTTACTCTTGGGTCCTAGCCAAAAACATTCAGTACTTC. It yields the protein CASSYSWVLAKNIQYF.

The rearrangement uses TRBV24-1 and TRBJ1-1, with unresolved D. V was pared by 4 bases and J by 8 bases, with 10 bases between. Germline loops: CDR1 KGHDR, CDR2 SFDVKD. This CDR3 has 12 amino acids. The CDR3 is CATSDHTGEAFF. In DNA, the CDR3 is TGTGCCACCAGTGACCACACCGGGGAAGCTTTCTTT.

This clonotype was detected a few times. V usage is TRBV20-1 and J usage is TRBJ2-5, with TRBD2 matching over 8 bases. The CDR3 covers 13 residues. Germline lookup yields CDR1 DFQATT and CDR2 SNEGSKA (reference sequence). The V and J ends lost 6 bases and 1 base, in that order; junction bases with no gene match: 4. CDR3 coding DNA: TGCAGTGCCGGGAGGGGGGCCCAAGAGACCCAGTACTTC. Amino acid sequence: CSAGRGAQETQYF.

In this sample, this clonotype turned up a few times. The chain joins TRBV11-2 to TRBJ2-3; D perhaps matches TRBD2 (6 bases). CDR3 length equals 16 residues. V was trimmed by 1 base and J by 4 bases, leaving 15 bases between them. Germline assignment: CDR1 SGHAT and CDR2 FQNNGV. The CDR3 DNA is TGTGCCAGCAGCTTAGTGGAGCGGGTTGGGGCAGATACGCAGTATTTT. Its protein product is CASSLVERVGADTQYF.

This clonotype occurred a few times. J is TRBJ2-3 and V is TRBV7-9; the D gene is possibly TRBD2 (5 bases). Germline CDR1 SEHNR, CDR2 FQNEAQ (reference sequence). This CDR3 spans 13 amino acids. V lost 4 bases and J 3 bases, leaving 8 bases between the germline ends. The CDR3, as DNA: TGTGCCAGCAGCTGGACTGGGACAGATACGCAGTATTTT. It yields the protein CASSWTGTDTQYF. Full variable domain (rest looked up from reference TRBV7-9 and TRBJ2-3): DTGVSQNPRHKITKRGQNVTFRCDPISEHNRLYWYRQTLGQGPEFLTYFQNEAQLEKSRLLSDRFSAERPKGSFSTLEIQRTEQGDSAMYLCASSWTGTDTQYFGPGTRLTVL.

The chain is built from TRBV10-3 and TRBJ2-2; D not resolved. The CDR3 extends over 16 amino acids. V gave up 1 base and J gave up 0 bases, with 9 bases separating them. Germline CDR1 reads ENHRY; CDR2 reads SYGVKD. CDR3 bases: TGTGCCATCAGTGAGTTAGCAGCCGCGAACACCGGGGAGCTGTTTTTT. Translation: CAISELAAANTGELFF.

The chain carries TRBV7-2 and TRBJ2-7, with 7 bases lining up with TRBD1. Germline V lookup: CDR1 SGHTA, CDR2 FQGNSA. The V segment lost 5 bases and the J segment 3 bases; nucleotides outside the gene matches: 7. The CDR3 spans 14 residues. For the CDR3, the DNA is TGTGCCAGCAGCAGCGACAGGGCTGGCTACGAGCAGTACTTC. Translation: CASSSDRAGYEQYF.